This T cell receptor beta chain appears in the sequencing data of a study of T-cell reconstitution after alpha-beta-depleted transplantation in children. Looked up from germline, CDR1 is DFQATT and CDR2 is SNEGSKA (reference sequence). V dropped 3 bases and J dropped 2 bases, with 14 bases sitting between them. The CDR3 extends over 14 amino acids. This clonotype has just a few counts. Using unique molecular identifiers, the investigators prepared the TCRbeta library. From the PCR reads, TCRdb called clonotypes with MiXCR, one entry per CDR3 protein. Of roughly 300,000 distinct CDR3 sequences listed, 9.9% are singletons.

The TCR originated in a human donor who donated a stem cell graft to a child with SCID. The chain links TRBV20-1 to TRBJ2-7; the D gene is possibly TRBD2 (6 bases). The starting material was PBMCs from the stem cell graft donor, obtained from the stem cell graft. CDR3 sequence: CSASPGLTTYEQYF. The DNA of the CDR3 is TGCAGTGCTAGCCCGGGACTCACGACCTACGAGCAGTACTTC.